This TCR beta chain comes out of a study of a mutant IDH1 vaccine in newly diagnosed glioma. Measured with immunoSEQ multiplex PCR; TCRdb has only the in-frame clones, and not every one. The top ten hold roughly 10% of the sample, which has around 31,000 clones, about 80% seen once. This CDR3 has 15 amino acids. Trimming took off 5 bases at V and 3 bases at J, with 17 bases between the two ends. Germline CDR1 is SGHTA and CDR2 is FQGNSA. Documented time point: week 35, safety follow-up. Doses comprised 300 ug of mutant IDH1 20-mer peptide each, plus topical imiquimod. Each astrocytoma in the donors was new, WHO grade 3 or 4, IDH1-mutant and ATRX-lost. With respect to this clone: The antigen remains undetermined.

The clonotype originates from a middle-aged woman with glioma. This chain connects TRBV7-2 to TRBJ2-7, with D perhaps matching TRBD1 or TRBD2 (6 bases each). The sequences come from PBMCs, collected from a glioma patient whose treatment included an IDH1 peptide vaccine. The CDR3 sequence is CASSPRRGADYEQYF. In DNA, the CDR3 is TGTGCCAGCAGCCCCCGGAGGGGGGCAGACTACGAGCAGTACTTC. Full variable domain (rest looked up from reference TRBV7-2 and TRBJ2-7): GAGVSQSPSNKVTEKGKDVELRCDPISGHTALYWYRQSLGQGLEFLIYFQGNSAPDKSGLPSDRFSAERTGGSVSTLTIQRTQQEDSAVYLCASSPRRGADYEQYFGPGTRLTVT.